What follows is one T cell receptor beta chain and its context. The table came from immunoSEQ multiplex PCR; TCRdb's copy has only in-frame clones and leaves some out. The sample includes some 700,000 clones, roughly 88% seen only once; the top ten take 0.0095% to 0.011%. With V trimmed by 5 bases and J by 1 base, 5 bases remained unmatched. Germline-derived CDR1 and CDR2 are SGHTA and FQGNSA. The CDR3 length is 16 residues. This sample was included in a study of shared T cell receptors in the human thymus. This sample was also put to use in a study of human thymus T cells. That work contributes: Congenital heart defects were the reason for the corrective surgery that the donors, healthy Finnish infants, were having. Resected material from corrective heart surgery provided the thymus tissue analysed. Thymic and blood repertoires appeared to carry a bias in their V and J gene usage. Unrelated individuals reportedly shared highly overlapping thymic TCR repertoires.

The sequencing sample was made of thymocytes. The chain links TRBV7-2 to TRBJ2-2; TRBD2 matches at 9 bases. This clonotype was sampled from a girl under three years old with a congenital heart defect. The CDR3 sequence is CASSPLAGENTGELFF. Here the CDR3 DNA reads TGTGCCAGCAGCCCTTTAGCGGGGGAGAACACCGGGGAGCTGTTTTTT. Supplemented by reference TRBV7-2 and TRBJ2-2, the full variable domain reads GAGVSQSPSNKVTEKGKDVELRCDPISGHTALYWYRQSLGQGLEFLIYFQGNSAPDKSGLPSDRFSAERTGGSVSTLTIQRTQQEDSAVYLCASSPLAGENTGELFFGEGSRLTVL.